This T cell receptor (beta chain) is drawn from a study of molecular identifiers for immune sequencing clone quantification. TCRdb re-called the PCR reads with MiXCR, one entry per CDR3 protein. The profile covers some 650,000 distinct CDR3 sequences, with nearly 20% appearing a single time and roughly 0.83% taken by the ten largest. CDR3 length: 13 residues. With 11 bases removed from V and 0 bases from J, the gap between germline ends came to 13 bases. Germline loops: CDR1 MNHEY, CDR2 SMNVEV (reference sequence). V and J are TRBV27 and TRBJ1-2, with D perhaps TRBD1 (5 bases). This receptor was obtained from a human donor in good health. Some libraries in this study had Jurkat cell RNA spiked in. Input material: naive CD8+ T cells from blood, with Jurkat cell RNA spiked in. As for subset: FACS-sorted CD8+CD4-CCR7+CD45RA+ naive T cells. In DNA form, the CDR3 reads TGTGCCGGCACCTGGGGCCCTAACTATGGCTACACCTTC. Its translation: CAGTWGPNYGYTF.